One and the same sample provided the 8 T cell receptor beta chains below, sequenced in a study of graft-versus-host responses after intestinal transplantation. Repertoires were generated with immunoSEQ multiplex PCR, while TCRdb's copy carries only in-frame clones and drops some. The sample holds 80,000 to 95,000 clones, about 92% seen once. Which antigens these TCRs recognize remains unknown. The sample in question was unstimulated CD8+ T cells sorted from spleen or lymph node cells, obtained before intestinal transplant. These receptor sequences come from a human donor who received an intestinal transplant.

Notes on this clone: The same CDR3 can be traced to other DNA sequences in this sample. V and J are TRBV7-9 and TRBJ2-1; D remains ambiguous. Trimming pared 5 bases from V and 5 bases from J, leaving 7 bases between. CDR1 and CDR2 from the germline V gene are SEHNR and FQNEAQ (reference sequence). The CDR3 totals 12 residues. As DNA, the CDR3 is TGTGCCAGCAGCCCAGGTGACAATGAGCAGTTCTTC. Its protein product is CASSPGDNEQFF.

This chain uses TRBV7-2 with TRBJ2-7, with D perhaps TRBD2 (5 bases). The germline V and J ends were trimmed by 1 base and 3 bases, with 10 bases remaining between them. This CDR3 comprises 14 residues. CDR1 is SGHTA and CDR2 is FQGNSA in the germline V gene. The CDR3 region is CASSLGFAGYEQYF. Here the CDR3 DNA reads TGTGCCAGCAGCTTAGGGTTCGCGGGCTACGAGCAGTACTTC.

The CDR3 loop is CASSEIGYEQYF. The CDR3 DNA reads TGTGCCAGCAGTGAAATCGGGTACGAGCAGTACTTC. V gene TRBV6-1 combines with J gene TRBJ2-7; D remains unclear. The CDR3 covers 12 residues. The V gene lost 2 bases and the J gene lost 4 bases, with 6 bases spanning the gap. Per germline, CDR1 MNHNS and CDR2 SASEGT.

This chain joins TRBV19 and TRBJ2-7; weak D call: TRBD2 (5 bases). Looked up from germline, CDR1 is LNHDA and CDR2 is SQIVND (reference sequence). The CDR3 has 14 residues. V lost 2 bases to trimming and J lost 3 bases, with 11 bases between them. The CDR3: CASSILDGVYEQYF. The CDR3 coding sequence is TGTGCCAGTAGTATATTGGACGGGGTCTACGAGCAGTACTTC.

The chain recombines TRBV27 with TRBJ1-2, with D perhaps matching TRBD1 (5 bases). Germline V CDR1 and CDR2: MNHEY, SMNVEV (reference sequence). Deletions cut 0 bases from V and 7 bases from J, with 18 bases between. The CDR3 is 16 amino acids. CDR3 nucleotide sequence: TGTGCCAGCAGTTTATCTGAAGGGGTACCCCAGAGTGGCTACACCTTC. Protein product: CASSLSEGVPQSGYTF.

This chain uses TRBV11-2 with TRBJ2-2; D possibly corresponds to TRBD1 (6 bases). There are 18 residues in the CDR3. The ends were cut back, 6 bases at V and 0 bases at J, with 20 bases in the middle. Germline assignment: CDR1 SGHAT and CDR2 FQNNGV. The CDR3 sequence is CASSSRLGGLTNTGELFF. For the CDR3, the DNA is TGTGCCAGCAGTTCCCGATTAGGGGGTTTGACGAACACCGGGGAGCTGTTTTTT.

The chain carries TRBV13 and TRBJ1-2; no clear D gene. Trimming pared 8 bases from V and 4 bases from J, leaving 14 bases between. Germline values: CDR1 PRHDT, CDR2 FYEKMQ (reference sequence). CDR3 size: 13 residues. The CDR3 protein is CASHRVAGYGYTF. CDR3 nucleotide sequence: TGTGCCAGCCATCGGGTGGCGGGCTATGGCTACACCTTC.

V and J are TRBV19 and TRBJ1-2; D unclear. The CDR3 is made up of 12 amino acids. Germline assignment: CDR1 LNHDA and CDR2 SQIVND (reference sequence). Trimming left V 6 bases short and J 4 bases short, with 9 bases between. This CDR3 reads CASRVGVYGYTF. DNA for the CDR3: TGTGCCAGTAGAGTCGGGGTCTATGGCTACACCTTC.